This T cell receptor (beta chain) was retrieved from a study of blood T cell repertoires in COVID-19. Some clones are missing from TCRdb's copy, which holds only in-frame ones; the method was immunoSEQ multiplex PCR. The data hold 150,000 or so clones, with over 65% observed a single time. Trimming removed 10 bases at V and 2 bases at J, with 18 bases between. The length of the CDR3 is 15 residues. CDR1 is KGHDR and CDR2 is SFDVKD in the germline V gene. Sequencing used peripheral blood. This chain links TRBV24-1 with TRBJ2-3; D is perhaps TRBD1 (6 bases). This receptor was obtained from a woman of 80 years or more with active or convalescent COVID-19. The CDR3 DNA sequence: TGTGCCACAGGCCCGACAGGACGAAACACAGATACGCAGTATTTT. Residues: CATGPTGRNTDTQYF.